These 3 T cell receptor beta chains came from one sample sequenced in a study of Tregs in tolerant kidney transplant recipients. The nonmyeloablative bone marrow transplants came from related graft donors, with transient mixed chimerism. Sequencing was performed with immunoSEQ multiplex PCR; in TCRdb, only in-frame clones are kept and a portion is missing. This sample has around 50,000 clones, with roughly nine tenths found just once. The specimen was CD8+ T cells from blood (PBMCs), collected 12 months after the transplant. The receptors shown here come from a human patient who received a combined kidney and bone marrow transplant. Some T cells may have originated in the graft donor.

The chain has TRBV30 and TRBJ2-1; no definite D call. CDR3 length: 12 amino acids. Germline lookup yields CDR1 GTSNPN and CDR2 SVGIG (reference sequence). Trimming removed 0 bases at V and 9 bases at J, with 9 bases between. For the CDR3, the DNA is TGTGCCTGGAGTGTACTGTATGTTGAGCAGTTCTTC. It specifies CAWSVLYVEQFF.

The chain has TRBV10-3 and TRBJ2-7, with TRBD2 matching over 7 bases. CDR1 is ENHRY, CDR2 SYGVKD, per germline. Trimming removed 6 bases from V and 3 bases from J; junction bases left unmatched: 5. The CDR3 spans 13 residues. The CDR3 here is CAIRPRGGYEQYF. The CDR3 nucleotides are TGTGCCATCAGGCCCCGCGGGGGCTACGAGCAGTACTTC.

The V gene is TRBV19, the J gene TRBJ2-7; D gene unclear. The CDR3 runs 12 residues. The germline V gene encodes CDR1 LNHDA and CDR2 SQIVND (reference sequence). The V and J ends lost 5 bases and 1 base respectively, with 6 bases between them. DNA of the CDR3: TGTGCCAGTAGTTCAGGTTCCTACGAGCAGTACTTC. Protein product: CASSSGSYEQYF. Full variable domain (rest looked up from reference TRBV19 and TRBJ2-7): DGGITQSPKYLFRKEGQNVTLSCEQNLNHDAMYWYRQDPGQGLRLIYYSQIVNDFQKGDIAEGYSVSREKKESFPLTVTSAQKNPTAFYLCASSSGSYEQYFGPGTRLTVT.